The sequence of this T cell receptor beta chain was determined in a study of T cell responses to AZD1222 COVID-19 vaccine. General observations from the study: The span of vaccine-associated CD4 TCRs extended across spike, with dominance at 160-218 and 743-854. The number of AZD1222 recipients seropositive at baseline was only 6 or 7.

Germline CDR1 is MNHEY and CDR2 is SVGAGI. Trimming removed 5 bases from V and 6 bases from J, with 8 bases in between. The CDR3 sequence is 12 residues long. As to this clone: Antigen: not known.

Measured with immunoSEQ multiplex PCR; TCRdb has only the in-frame clones, and not every one. Of approximately 140,000 clones in the sample, roughly nine tenths were seen once. This clonotype originated in an adult who received the AZD1222 COVID-19 vaccine. This chain links TRBV6-5 with TRBJ2-4; TRBD1 might be the D (6 bases). The sequences come from peripheral blood, collected 28 days after the second AZD1222 dose. Here the CDR3 reads CASSKQGNIQYF. In nucleotides, the CDR3 is TGTGCCAGCAGTAAACAGGGAAACATTCAGTACTTC.